The rows below give T cell receptor beta chains drawn from one sample of a study of T-cell memory formation after mild COVID-19. TCRdb called the 5' RACE reads again in MiXCR, with one record for every CDR3 protein. The table lists about 450,000 distinct CDR3 sequences, more than 20% of them singletons. Sequenced material: PBMCs or a T cell subset sorted from them (not recorded which). Source of these receptors: an adult woman who had mild COVID-19 (a few samples of this study predate the infection). Cell type and time point are not known. Each CDR3 is given with its conserved first and last residue. The D gene is left open where the match is weak. Size tells how often a clone was seen (once, few, many) or the class of an expanded clone, and some rows leave it out.

NA | NA | TRBJ1-1 | TRBV6-6 | CASVINTEAFF | TGTGCCAGCGTGATCAACACTGAAGCTTTCTTT
NA | NA | TRBJ2-7 | TRBV27 | CASRLKGYTGYEQYF | TGTGCCAGCAGACTTAAGGGCTACACGGGTTACGAGCAGTACTTC
TRBD1 | NA | TRBJ1-6 | TRBV15 | CATSKGTGGSPPLHF | TGTGCCACCAGTAAGGGGACAGGGGGATCGCCACCCCTCCACTTT
NA | many | TRBJ2-2 | TRBV5-1 | CASSFSGTNTGELFF | TGCGCCAGCAGCTTCTCCGGGACTAACACCGGGGAGCTGTTTTTT
NA | NA | TRBJ2-2 | TRBV30 | CAWTDTGELFF | TGTGCCTGGACGGACACCGGGGAGCTGTTTTTT
NA | few | TRBJ2-1 | TRBV15 | CATSRDSEADNEQFF | TGTGCCACCAGCAGAGATTCTGAGGCTGACAATGAGCAGTTCTTC
NA | NA | TRBJ2-7 | TRBV5-1 | CASSWRDSSYEQYF | TGCGCCAGCAGCTGGAGGGACAGCTCCTACGAGCAGTACTTC
NA | few | TRBJ2-4 | TRBV27 | CASSLRQTGLAKNIQYF | TGTGCCAGCAGTTTGAGACAGACTGGTCTAGCCAAAAACATTCAGTACTTC
NA | NA | TRBJ2-2 | TRBV10-3 | CAISPGTNTGELFF | TGTGCCATCAGTCCAGGGACCAACACCGGGGAGCTGTTTTTT
TRBD2 | NA | TRBJ2-5 | TRBV7-9 | CASSPHRGLAGGPRETQYF | TGTGCCAGCAGCCCACATCGGGGACTAGCGGGAGGTCCCAGAGAGACCCAGTACTTC
NA | NA | TRBJ1-1 | TRBV6-5 | CASRWADTEAFF | TGTGCCAGCAGGTGGGCGGACACTGAAGCTTTCTTT
NA | NA | TRBJ2-7 | TRBV12-3/TRBV12-4 | CASSSERILNEQYF | TGTGCCAGCAGTTCAGAACGAATTCTCAACGAGCAGTACTTC
NA | NA | TRBJ2-5 | TRBV4-1 | CASSQEPYQAGETQYF | TGCGCCAGCAGCCAAGAGCCCTATCAGGCCGGGGAGACCCAGTACTTC
TRBD2 | NA | TRBJ2-7 | TRBV5-1 | CASSLAISGQRSYEQYF | TGCGCCAGCAGCTTGGCCATTAGCGGGCAGAGGTCCTACGAGCAGTACTTC
TRBD2 | NA | TRBJ2-3 | TRBV30 | CAWERESADTQYF | TGTGCCTGGGAGCGGGAGTCGGCAGATACGCAGTATTTT
NA | NA | TRBJ2-1 | TRBV5-1 | CASSQLGLSYNEQFF | TGCGCCAGCAGCCAGCTAGGCTTATCCTACAATGAGCAGTTCTTC
NA | NA | TRBJ2-3 | TRBV5-1 | CASKVRDYSSDTQYF | TGCGCCAGCAAGGTCCGAGACTATTCCTCAGATACGCAGTATTTT
NA | few | TRBJ2-7 | TRBV2 | CASSLVSYHEQYF | TGTGCCAGCAGTCTCGTGAGTTACCACGAGCAGTACTTC
TRBD1 | NA | TRBJ1-2 | TRBV5-4 | CASSSRDRAYGYTF | TGTGCCAGCAGCTCCCGGGACAGGGCATATGGCTACACCTTC
TRBD1 | NA | TRBJ2-3 | TRBV5-1 | CASSLGQGTADTQYF | TGCGCCAGCAGCTTGGGACAGGGTACGGCAGATACGCAGTATTTT
NA | few | TRBJ2-7 | TRBV27 | CASSSSVNEQYF | TGTGCCAGCAGTTCGTCCGTGAACGAGCAGTACTTC
NA | NA | TRBJ2-7 | TRBV20-1 | CSARAARGIETYEQYF | TGCAGTGCTAGAGCCGCGAGGGGAATCGAAACCTACGAGCAGTACTTC
TRBD1 | NA | TRBJ2-1 | TRBV19 | CASSNPGQAYNEQFF | TGTGCCAGTAGTAACCCGGGACAGGCGTACAATGAGCAGTTCTTC